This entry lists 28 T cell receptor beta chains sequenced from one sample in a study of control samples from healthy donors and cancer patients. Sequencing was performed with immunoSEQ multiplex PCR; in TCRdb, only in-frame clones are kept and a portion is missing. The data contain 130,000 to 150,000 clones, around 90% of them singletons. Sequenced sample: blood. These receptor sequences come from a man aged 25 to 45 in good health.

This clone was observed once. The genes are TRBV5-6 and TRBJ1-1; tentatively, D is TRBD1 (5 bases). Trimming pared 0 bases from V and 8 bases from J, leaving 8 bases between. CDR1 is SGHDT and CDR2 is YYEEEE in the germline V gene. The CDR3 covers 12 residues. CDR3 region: CASSLATDEAFF. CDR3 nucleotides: TGTGCCAGCAGCTTGGCGACAGACGAAGCTTTCTTT.

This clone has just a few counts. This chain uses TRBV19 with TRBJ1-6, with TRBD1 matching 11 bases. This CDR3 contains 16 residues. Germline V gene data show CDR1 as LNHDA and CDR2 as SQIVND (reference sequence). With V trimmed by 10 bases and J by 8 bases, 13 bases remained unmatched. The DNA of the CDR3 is TGTGCCACCGCAATCGGACAGGGGGCTAAGGATTCACCCCTCCACTTT. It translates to CATAIGQGAKDSPLHF.

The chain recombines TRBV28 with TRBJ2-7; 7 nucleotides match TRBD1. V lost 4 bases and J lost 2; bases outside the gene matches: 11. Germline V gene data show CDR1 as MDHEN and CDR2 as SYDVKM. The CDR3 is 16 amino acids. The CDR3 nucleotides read TGTGCCAGCAGTTCCCTAAGGACAGGCTATACCTACGAGCAGTACTTC. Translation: CASSSLRTGYTYEQYF. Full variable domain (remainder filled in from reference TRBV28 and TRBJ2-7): DVKVTQSSRYLVKRTGEKVFLECVQDMDHENMFWYRQDPGLGLRLIYFSYDVKMKEKGDIPEGYSVSREKKERFSLILESASTNQTSMYLCASSSLRTGYTYEQYFGPGTRLTVT.

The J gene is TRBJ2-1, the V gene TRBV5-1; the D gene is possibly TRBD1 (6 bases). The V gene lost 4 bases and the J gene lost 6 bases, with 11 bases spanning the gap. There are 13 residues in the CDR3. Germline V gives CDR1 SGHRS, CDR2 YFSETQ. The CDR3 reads CASSALQGNEQFF. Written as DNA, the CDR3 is TGCGCCAGCAGCGCACTACAGGGCAATGAGCAGTTCTTC. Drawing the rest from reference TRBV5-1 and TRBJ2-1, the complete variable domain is KAGVTQTPRYLIKTRGQQVTLSCSPISGHRSVSWYQQTPGQGLQFLFEYFSETQRNKGNFPGRFSGRQFSNSRSEMNVSTLELGDSALYLCASSALQGNEQFFGPGTRLTVL.

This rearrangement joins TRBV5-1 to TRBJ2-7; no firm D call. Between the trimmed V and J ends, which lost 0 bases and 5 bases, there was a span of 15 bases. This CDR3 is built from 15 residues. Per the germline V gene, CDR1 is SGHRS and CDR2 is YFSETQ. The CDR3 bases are TGCGCCAGCAGCTTGGTCCAGCCCTCTCAGGACGAGCAGTACTTC. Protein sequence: CASSLVQPSQDEQYF.

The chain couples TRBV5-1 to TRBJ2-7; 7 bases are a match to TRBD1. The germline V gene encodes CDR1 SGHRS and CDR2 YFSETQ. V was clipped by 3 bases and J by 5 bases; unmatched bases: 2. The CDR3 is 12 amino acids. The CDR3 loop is CASSYTGDEQYF. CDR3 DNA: TGCGCCAGCAGCTATACAGGGGACGAGCAGTACTTC.

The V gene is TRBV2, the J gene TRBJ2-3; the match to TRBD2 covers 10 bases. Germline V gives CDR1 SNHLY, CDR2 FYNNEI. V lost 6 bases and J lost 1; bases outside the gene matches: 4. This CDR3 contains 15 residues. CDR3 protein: CASRALAGGTDTQYF. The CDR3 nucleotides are TGTGCCAGCAGAGCGCTAGCGGGGGGCACAGATACGCAGTATTTT.

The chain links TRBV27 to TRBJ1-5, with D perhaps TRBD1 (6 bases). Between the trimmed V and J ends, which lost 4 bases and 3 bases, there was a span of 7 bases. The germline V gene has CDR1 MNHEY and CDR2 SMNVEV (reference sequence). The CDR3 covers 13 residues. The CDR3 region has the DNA TGTGCCAGCAGTTCAGGGGTCAATCAGCCCCAGCATTTT. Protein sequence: CASSSGVNQPQHF.

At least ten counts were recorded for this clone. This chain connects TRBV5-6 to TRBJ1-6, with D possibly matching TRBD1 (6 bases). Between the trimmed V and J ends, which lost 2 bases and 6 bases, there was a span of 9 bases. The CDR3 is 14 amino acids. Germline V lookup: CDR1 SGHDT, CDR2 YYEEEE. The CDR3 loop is CASSFQGINSPLHF. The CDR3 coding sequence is TGTGCCAGCAGCTTTCAGGGGATTAATTCACCCCTCCACTTT.

CDR3: CASSPITGMEAFF. The CDR3, as DNA: TGTGCCAGCAGCCCTATCACAGGGATGGAAGCTTTCTTT. The chain has TRBV27 and TRBJ1-1, with D maybe TRBD1 (6 bases). V gave up 6 bases and J gave up 8 bases, with 16 bases separating them. Germline-derived CDR1 and CDR2 are MNHEY and SMNVEV (reference sequence). This CDR3 is 13 amino acids long.

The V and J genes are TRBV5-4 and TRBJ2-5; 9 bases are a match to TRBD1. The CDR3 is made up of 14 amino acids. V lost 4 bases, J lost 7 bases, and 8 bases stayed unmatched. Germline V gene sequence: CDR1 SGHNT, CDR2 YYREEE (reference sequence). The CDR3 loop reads CASSLPGQGLTQYF. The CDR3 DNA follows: TGTGCCAGCAGCCTTCCGGGACAGGGTCTGACCCAGTACTTC.

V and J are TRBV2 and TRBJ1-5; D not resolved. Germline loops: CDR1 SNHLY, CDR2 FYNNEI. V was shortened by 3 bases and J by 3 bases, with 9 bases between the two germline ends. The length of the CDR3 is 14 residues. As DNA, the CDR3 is TGTGCCAGCAGTGATGACATCTCCAATCAGCCCCAGCATTTT. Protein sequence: CASSDDISNQPQHF.

CDR3 coding DNA: TGTGCCTGGAGTGAACAGGGTTATAGCAATCAGCCCCAGCATTTT. Amino acid sequence: CAWSEQGYSNQPQHF. The chain has TRBV30 and TRBJ1-5, with D maybe TRBD1 (6 bases). CDR1 is GTSNPN, CDR2 SVGIG, per germline (reference sequence). The CDR3 is made up of 15 amino acids. Trimming stripped 1 base from V and 0 bases from J, with 10 bases between.

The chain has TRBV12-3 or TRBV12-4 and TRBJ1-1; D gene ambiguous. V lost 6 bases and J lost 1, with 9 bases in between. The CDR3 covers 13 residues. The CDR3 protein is CASSDVSNTEAFF. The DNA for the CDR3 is TGTGCCAGCAGCGACGTTTCGAACACTGAAGCTTTCTTT.

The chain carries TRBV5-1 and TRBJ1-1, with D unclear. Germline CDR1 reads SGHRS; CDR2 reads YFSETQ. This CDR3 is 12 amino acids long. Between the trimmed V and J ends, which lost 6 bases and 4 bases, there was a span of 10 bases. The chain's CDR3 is CASKMVSTEAFF. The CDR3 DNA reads TGCGCCAGCAAAATGGTTAGCACTGAAGCTTTCTTT.

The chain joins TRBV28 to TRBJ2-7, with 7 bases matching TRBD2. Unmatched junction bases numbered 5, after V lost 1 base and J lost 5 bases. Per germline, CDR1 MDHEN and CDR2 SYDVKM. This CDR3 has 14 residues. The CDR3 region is CASSLFGGGNEQYF. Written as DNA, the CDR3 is TGTGCCAGCAGTTTATTCGGGGGAGGGAACGAGCAGTACTTC.

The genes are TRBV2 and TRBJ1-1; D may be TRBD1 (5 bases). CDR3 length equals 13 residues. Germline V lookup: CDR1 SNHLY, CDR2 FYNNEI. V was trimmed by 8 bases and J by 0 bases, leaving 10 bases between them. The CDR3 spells CASGAQMNTEAFF. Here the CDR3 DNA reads TGTGCCAGCGGGGCCCAAATGAACACTGAAGCTTTCTTT.

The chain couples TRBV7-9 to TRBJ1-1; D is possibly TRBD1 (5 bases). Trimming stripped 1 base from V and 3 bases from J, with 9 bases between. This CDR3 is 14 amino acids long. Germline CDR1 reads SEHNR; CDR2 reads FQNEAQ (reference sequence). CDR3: CASSLVAGDTEAFF. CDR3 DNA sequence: TGTGCCAGCAGCTTAGTGGCGGGGGACACTGAAGCTTTCTTT. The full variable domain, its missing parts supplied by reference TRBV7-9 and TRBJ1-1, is DTGVSQNPRHKITKRGQNVTFRCDPISEHNRLYWYRQTLGQGPEFLTYFQNEAQLEKSRLLSDRFSAERPKGSFSTLEIQRTEQGDSAMYLCASSLVAGDTEAFFGQGTRLTVV.

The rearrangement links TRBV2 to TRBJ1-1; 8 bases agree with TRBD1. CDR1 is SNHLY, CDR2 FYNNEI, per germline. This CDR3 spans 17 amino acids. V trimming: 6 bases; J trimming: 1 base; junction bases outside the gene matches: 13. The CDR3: CASRLRQGYRENTEAFF. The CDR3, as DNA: TGTGCCAGCAGACTTAGACAGGGGTATAGGGAGAACACTGAAGCTTTCTTT.

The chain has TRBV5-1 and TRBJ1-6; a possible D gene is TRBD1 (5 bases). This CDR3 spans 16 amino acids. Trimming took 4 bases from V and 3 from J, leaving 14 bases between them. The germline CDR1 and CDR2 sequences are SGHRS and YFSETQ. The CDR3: CASSHRDADYNSPLHF. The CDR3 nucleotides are TGCGCCAGCAGCCACCGGGACGCAGACTATAATTCACCCCTCCACTTT.

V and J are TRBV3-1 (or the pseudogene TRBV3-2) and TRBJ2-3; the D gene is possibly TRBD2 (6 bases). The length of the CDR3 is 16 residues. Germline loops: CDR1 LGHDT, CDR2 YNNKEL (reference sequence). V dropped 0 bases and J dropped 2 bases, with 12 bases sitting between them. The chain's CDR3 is CASSQEGGVTTDTQYF. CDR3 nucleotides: TGTGCCAGCAGCCAAGAGGGCGGGGTTACCACAGATACGCAGTATTTT.

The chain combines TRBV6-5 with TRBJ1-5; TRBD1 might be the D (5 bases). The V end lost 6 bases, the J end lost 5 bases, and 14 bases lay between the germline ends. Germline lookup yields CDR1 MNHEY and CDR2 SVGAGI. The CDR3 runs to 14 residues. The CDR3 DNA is TGTGCCAGCAGACGGGACCATCGCCATCAGCCCCAGCATTTT. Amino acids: CASRRDHRHQPQHF.

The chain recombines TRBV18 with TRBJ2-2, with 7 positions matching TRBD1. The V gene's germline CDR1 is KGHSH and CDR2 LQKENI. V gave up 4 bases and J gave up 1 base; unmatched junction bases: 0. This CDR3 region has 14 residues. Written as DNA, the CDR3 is TGTGCCAGCTCACGACAGGGGAACACCGGGGAGCTGTTTTTT. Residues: CASSRQGNTGELFF.

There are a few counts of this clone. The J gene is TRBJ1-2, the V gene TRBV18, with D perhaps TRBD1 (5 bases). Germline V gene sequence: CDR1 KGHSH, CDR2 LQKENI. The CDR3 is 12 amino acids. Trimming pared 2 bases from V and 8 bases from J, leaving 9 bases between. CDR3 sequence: CASSPERTGYTF. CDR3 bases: TGTGCCAGCTCACCAGAGCGGACAGGCTACACCTTC. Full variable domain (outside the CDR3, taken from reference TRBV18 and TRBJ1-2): NAGVMQNPRHLVRRRGQEARLRCSPMKGHSHVYWYRQLPEEGLKFMVYLQKENIIDESGMPKERFSAEFPKEGPSILRIQQVVRGDSAAYFCASSPERTGYTFGSGTRLTVV.

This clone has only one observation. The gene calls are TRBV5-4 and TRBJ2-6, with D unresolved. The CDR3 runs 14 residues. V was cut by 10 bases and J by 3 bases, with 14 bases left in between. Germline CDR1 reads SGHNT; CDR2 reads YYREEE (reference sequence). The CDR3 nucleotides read TGTGCCCACTCCATCAGAGGTGGGGCCAACGTCCTGACTTTC. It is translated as CAHSIRGGANVLTF. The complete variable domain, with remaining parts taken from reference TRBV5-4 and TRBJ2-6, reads ETGVTQSPTHLIKTRGQQVTLRCSSQSGHNTVSWYQQALGQGPQFIFQYYREEENGRGNFPPRFSGLQFPNYSSELNVNALELDDSALYLCAHSIRGGANVLTFGAGSRLTVL.

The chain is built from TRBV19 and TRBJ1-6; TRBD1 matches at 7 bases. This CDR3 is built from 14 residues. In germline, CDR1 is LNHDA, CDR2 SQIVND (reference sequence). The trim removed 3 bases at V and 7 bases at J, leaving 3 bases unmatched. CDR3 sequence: CASSMGGGNSPLHF. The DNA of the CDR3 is TGTGCCAGTAGTATGGGAGGGGGCAATTCACCCCTCCACTTT.

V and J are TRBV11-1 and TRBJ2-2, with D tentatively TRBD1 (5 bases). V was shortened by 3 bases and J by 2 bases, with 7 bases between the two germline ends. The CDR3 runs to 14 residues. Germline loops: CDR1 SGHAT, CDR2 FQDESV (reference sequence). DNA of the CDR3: TGTGCCAGCAGCTTCGACAGCAACACCGGGGAGCTGTTTTTT. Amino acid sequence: CASSFDSNTGELFF.

In nucleotides, the CDR3 is TGTGCCAGCAACCCTAGCTCTAACACCGGGGAGCTGTTTTTT. This codes for CASNPSSNTGELFF. The V call is TRBV5-4, the J call TRBJ2-2; D is perhaps TRBD2 (5 bases). Between the trimmed V and J ends, which lost 6 bases and 2 bases, there was a span of 11 bases. This CDR3 region has 14 residues. CDR1 is SGHNT, CDR2 YYREEE, per germline (reference sequence).